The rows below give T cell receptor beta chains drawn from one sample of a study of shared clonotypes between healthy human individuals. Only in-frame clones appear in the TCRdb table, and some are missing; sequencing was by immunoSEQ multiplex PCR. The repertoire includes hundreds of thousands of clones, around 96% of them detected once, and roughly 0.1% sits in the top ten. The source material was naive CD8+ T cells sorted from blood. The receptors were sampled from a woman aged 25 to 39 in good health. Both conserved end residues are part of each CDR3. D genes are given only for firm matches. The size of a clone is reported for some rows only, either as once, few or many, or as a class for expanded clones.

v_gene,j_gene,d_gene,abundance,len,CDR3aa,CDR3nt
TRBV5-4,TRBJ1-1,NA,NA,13,CASSRGEGIEAFF,TGTGCCAGCAGCCGAGGGGAGGGAATTGAAGCTTTCTTT
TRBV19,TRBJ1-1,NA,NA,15,CASSIVVGSGTEAFF,TGTGCCAGTAGTATAGTGGTGGGGTCGGGAACTGAAGCTTTCTTT
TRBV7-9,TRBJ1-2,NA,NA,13,CASSGGLYYGYTF,TGTGCCAGCAGCGGGGGGCTATACTATGGCTACACCTTC
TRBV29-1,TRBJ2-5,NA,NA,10,CSVEEETQYF,TGCAGCGTTGAGGAAGAGACCCAGTACTTC
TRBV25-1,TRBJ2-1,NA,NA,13,CASGATARNEQFF,TGTGCCTCTGGGGCTACCGCTCGAAATGAGCAGTTCTTC
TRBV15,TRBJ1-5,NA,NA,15,CATSRDRISNQPQHF,TGTGCCACCAGCAGAGACAGAATTAGCAATCAGCCCCAGCATTTT
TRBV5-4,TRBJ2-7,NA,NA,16,CASSLANALSSYEQYF,TGTGCCAGCAGCTTGGCTAATGCTTTGAGCTCCTACGAGCAGTACTTC
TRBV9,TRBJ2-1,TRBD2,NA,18,CASSGREGRLTFYNEQFF,TGTGCCAGCAGCGGGCGGGAGGGCCGCCTAACGTTCTACAATGAGCAGTTCTTC
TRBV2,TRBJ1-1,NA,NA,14,CASSERGTNTEAFF,TGTGCCAGCAGTGAAAGGGGGACGAACACTGAAGCTTTCTTT
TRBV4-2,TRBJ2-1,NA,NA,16,CASSQEENPSYNEQFF,TGTGCCAGCAGCCAAGAAGAGAACCCGTCCTACAATGAGCAGTTCTTC
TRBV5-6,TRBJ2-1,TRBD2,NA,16,CASSLATSGLYNEQFF,TGTGCCAGCAGCTTGGCCACTAGCGGTCTATACAATGAGCAGTTCTTC
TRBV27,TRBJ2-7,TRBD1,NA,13,CASGGQGSYEQYF,TGTGCCAGCGGGGGACAGGGTTCCTACGAGCAGTACTTC
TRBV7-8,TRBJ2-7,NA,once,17,CASSKERVLGGQYEQYF,TGTGCCAGCAGCAAGGAGAGGGTTTTGGGGGGACAGTACGAGCAGTACTTC
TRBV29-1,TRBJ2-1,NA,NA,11,CSGRVYNEQFF,TGCAGCGGGCGTGTATACAATGAGCAGTTCTTC
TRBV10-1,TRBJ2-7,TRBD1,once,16,CASSDPADRVGGEQYF,TGCGCCAGCAGTGACCCGGCGGACAGGGTTGGAGGCGAGCAGTACTTC
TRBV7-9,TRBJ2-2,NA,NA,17,CASSLALAGAATGELFF,TGTGCCAGCAGCTTAGCTCTGGCAGGGGCTGCGACCGGGGAGCTGTTTTTT
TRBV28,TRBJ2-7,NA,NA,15,CASSSSGSPAYEQYF,TGTGCCAGCAGCTCCAGCGGTTCCCCAGCCTACGAGCAGTACTTC
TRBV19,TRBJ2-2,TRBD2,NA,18,CASRDGLAGTTNTGELFF,TGTGCCAGTAGGGACGGACTAGCGGGAACCACGAACACCGGGGAGCTGTTTTTT
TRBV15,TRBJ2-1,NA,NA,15,CATSRDGAGYNEQFF,TGTGCCACCAGCAGAGATGGGGCAGGCTACAATGAGCAGTTCTTC
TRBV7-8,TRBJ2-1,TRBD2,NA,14,CASSLIGLAREQFF,TGTGCCAGCAGCTTAATCGGACTAGCTCGTGAGCAGTTCTTC
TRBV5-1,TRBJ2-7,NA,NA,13,CASSYRESNEQYF,TGCGCCAGCAGCTACCGGGAATCTAACGAGCAGTACTTC
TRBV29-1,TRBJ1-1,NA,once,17,CSVEDWVLGGVNTEAFF,TGCAGCGTTGAAGATTGGGTTTTGGGCGGGGTGAACACTGAAGCTTTCTTT
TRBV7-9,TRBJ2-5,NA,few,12,CASSLARETQYF,TGTGCCAGCAGCCTGGCTAGGGAGACCCAGTACTTC
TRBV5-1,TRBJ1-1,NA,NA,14,CASSLGHTNTEAFF,TGCGCCAGCAGCTTGGGACACACCAACACTGAAGCTTTCTTT
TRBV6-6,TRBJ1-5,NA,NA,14,CASNPGEGNQPQHF,TGTGCCAGCAATCCAGGGGAGGGCAATCAGCCCCAGCATTTT
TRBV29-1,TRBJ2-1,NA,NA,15,CSVEGQGSTYNEQFF,TGCAGCGTTGAAGGTCAGGGGTCGACCTACAATGAGCAGTTCTTC
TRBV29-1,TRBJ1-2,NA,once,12,CSVEEPGYGYTF,TGCAGCGTTGAAGAACCCGGATATGGCTACACCTTC
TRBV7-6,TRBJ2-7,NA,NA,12,CASSQKGDEQYF,TGTGCCAGCAGCCAAAAGGGCGACGAGCAGTACTTC
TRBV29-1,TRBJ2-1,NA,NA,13,CSVELGLPPEQFF,TGCAGCGTTGAGCTCGGCCTACCCCCTGAGCAGTTCTTC